This TCR beta chain appears in the sequencing data of a study of metastatic and nonmetastatic thyroid tumors. Treatment of any kind had been given to no patient before thyroid surgery. V was clipped by 5 bases and J by 1 base, with 15 bases between them. This CDR3 comprises 16 residues. This clone was detected a few times. Original handling: For papillary thyroid cancer, a distant-metastasis classifier was constructed from CDR3 differences observed across clinicopathological groups. TCRdb recomputed clones from the PCR reads via MiXCR. TCRdb, rather than the study authors, made the V and J calls. The sample consists of under 45,000 clones, 28% of them appearing once.

The rearrangement joins TRBV12-3 or TRBV12-4 to TRBJ2-1; weak D call: TRBD1 (6 bases). Material: blood. This clonotype originated in a male donor with papillary thyroid cancer or a benign thyroid nodule (not recorded which). Some clones in this sample may be carry-over from other donors' samples. Written as DNA, the CDR3 is TGTGCCAGCAGTGGGAGACAGAGGGGGTCCTACAATGAGCAGTTCTTC. This encodes CASSGRQRGSYNEQFF.